This is a list of T cell receptor beta chains from one sample in a study of shared clonotypes between healthy human individuals. Data came from immunoSEQ multiplex PCR; TCRdb stores just in-frame clones and leaves some out. The table includes millions of clones, 90% to 95% detected once. The sequenced sample consisted of naive CD8+ T cells from PBMCs. The origin of the receptors is a man aged 18 to 29 in good health. Some clones in this sample may be carry-over from other donors' samples. Each CDR3 is given with its conserved first and last residue. The D gene is left open where the match is weak.

j_call: TRBJ1-1
d_call: NA
v_call: TRBV29-1
cdr3_aa: CSVSRATETFF
cdr3_nt: TGCAGCGTTTCCAGGGCTACCGAGACTTTCTTT

j_call: TRBJ1-3
d_call: NA
v_call: TRBV28
cdr3_aa: CASSLFLDSTSGNTIYF
cdr3_nt: TGTGCCAGCAGTTTATTCCTGGACAGCACCTCTGGAAACACCATATATTTT

j_call: TRBJ2-3
d_call: TRBD2
v_call: TRBV4-1
cdr3_aa: CASSQAGLAPDTQYF
cdr3_nt: TGCGCCAGCAGCCAAGCGGGACTAGCGCCAGATACGCAGTATTTT

j_call: TRBJ2-1
d_call: NA
v_call: TRBV14
cdr3_aa: CASSQVQIGRGNEQFF
cdr3_nt: TGTGCCAGCAGCCAAGTTCAGATTGGGCGTGGCAATGAGCAGTTCTTC

j_call: TRBJ2-1
d_call: NA
v_call: TRBV13
cdr3_aa: CASSLTEGRSRHEQFF
cdr3_nt: TGTGCCAGCAGCCTAACCGAGGGGAGAAGCCGGCATGAGCAGTTCTTC

j_call: TRBJ2-7
d_call: NA
v_call: TRBV4-2
cdr3_aa: CASSQGGYRDTYEQYF
cdr3_nt: TGTGCCAGCAGCCAAGGAGGGTACAGAGACACTTACGAGCAGTACTTC

j_call: TRBJ1-1
d_call: NA
v_call: TRBV14
cdr3_aa: CASSLLGGARTEAFF
cdr3_nt: TGTGCCAGCAGCCTCCTTGGGGGCGCGCGAACTGAAGCTTTCTTT

j_call: TRBJ2-1
d_call: NA
v_call: TRBV28
cdr3_aa: CASSLRSASDIYNEQFF
cdr3_nt: TGTGCCAGCAGTTTAAGGTCGGCTAGCGACATCTACAATGAGCAGTTCTTC

j_call: TRBJ2-3
d_call: TRBD2
v_call: TRBV15
cdr3_aa: CATSRDRLAGGLTDTQYF
cdr3_nt: TGTGCCACCAGCAGAGACAGACTAGCGGGGGGACTCACAGATACGCAGTATTTT

j_call: TRBJ1-5
d_call: NA
v_call: TRBV19
cdr3_aa: CASSARGANQPQHF
cdr3_nt: TGTGCCAGTAGTGCGCGGGGGGCTAATCAGCCCCAGCATTTT

j_call: TRBJ1-2
d_call: NA
v_call: TRBV6-6
cdr3_aa: CASSYSSIYGYTF
cdr3_nt: TGTGCCAGCAGTTACTCGAGCATCTATGGCTACACCTTC

j_call: TRBJ1-5
d_call: NA
v_call: TRBV28
cdr3_aa: CASSLSVNQPQHF
cdr3_nt: TGTGCCAGCAGTTTATCGGTGAATCAGCCCCAGCATTTT

j_call: TRBJ2-7
d_call: NA
v_call: TRBV27
cdr3_aa: CASSPLRGTPYEQYF
cdr3_nt: TGTGCCAGCAGTCCCCTCCGGGGGACTCCCTACGAGCAGTACTTC

j_call: TRBJ2-7
d_call: NA
v_call: TRBV10-1
cdr3_aa: CASRGAAYEQYF
cdr3_nt: TGCGCCAGCAGGGGGGCGGCCTACGAGCAGTACTTC

j_call: TRBJ2-7
d_call: NA
v_call: TRBV25-1
cdr3_aa: CASSDYRVNEQYF
cdr3_nt: TGTGCCAGCAGTGACTACAGGGTGAACGAGCAGTACTTC

j_call: TRBJ2-1
d_call: TRBD2
v_call: TRBV5-1
cdr3_aa: CASSLGLAGVEQFF
cdr3_nt: TGCGCCAGCAGCCTGGGACTAGCGGGAGTTGAGCAGTTCTTC

j_call: TRBJ2-7
d_call: NA
v_call: TRBV6-6
cdr3_aa: CASSFLISSYEQYF
cdr3_nt: TGTGCCAGCAGTTTTTTAATAAGCTCCTACGAGCAGTACTTC

j_call: TRBJ2-7
d_call: TRBD2
v_call: TRBV7-2
cdr3_aa: CASSSRDGTSGPYEQYF
cdr3_nt: TGTGCCAGCAGCTCAAGAGACGGGACTAGCGGGCCCTACGAGCAGTACTTC